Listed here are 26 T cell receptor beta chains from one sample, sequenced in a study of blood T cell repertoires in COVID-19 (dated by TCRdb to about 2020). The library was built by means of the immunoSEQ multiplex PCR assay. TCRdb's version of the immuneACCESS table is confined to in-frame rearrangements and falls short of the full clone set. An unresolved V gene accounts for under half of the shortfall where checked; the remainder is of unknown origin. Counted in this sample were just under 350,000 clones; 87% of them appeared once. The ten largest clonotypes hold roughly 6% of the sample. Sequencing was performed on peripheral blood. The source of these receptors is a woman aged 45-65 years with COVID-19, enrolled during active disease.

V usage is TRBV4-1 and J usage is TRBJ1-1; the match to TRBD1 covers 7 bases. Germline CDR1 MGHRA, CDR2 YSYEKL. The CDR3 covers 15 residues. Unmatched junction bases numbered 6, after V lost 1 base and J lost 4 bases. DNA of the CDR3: TGCGCCAGCAGCCAAGGACAGGGATGGATCACTGAAGCTTTCTTT. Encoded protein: CASSQGQGWITEAFF.

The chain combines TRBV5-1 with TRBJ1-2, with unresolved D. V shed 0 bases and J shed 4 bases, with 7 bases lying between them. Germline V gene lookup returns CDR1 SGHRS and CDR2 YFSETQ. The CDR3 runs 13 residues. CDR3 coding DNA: TGCGCCAGCAGCTTGGCCCCCATCTATGGCTACACCTTC. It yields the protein CASSLAPIYGYTF.

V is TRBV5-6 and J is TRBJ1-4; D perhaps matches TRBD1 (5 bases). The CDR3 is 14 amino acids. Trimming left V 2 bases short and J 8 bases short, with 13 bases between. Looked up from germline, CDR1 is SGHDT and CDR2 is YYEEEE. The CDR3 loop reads CASSFGLKGEKLFF. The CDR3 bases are TGTGCCAGCAGCTTCGGACTAAAGGGGGAAAAACTGTTTTTT.

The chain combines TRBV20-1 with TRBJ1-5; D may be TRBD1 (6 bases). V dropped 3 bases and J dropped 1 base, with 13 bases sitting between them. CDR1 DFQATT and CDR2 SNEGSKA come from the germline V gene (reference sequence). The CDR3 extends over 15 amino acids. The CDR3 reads CSASRAGVSNQPQHF. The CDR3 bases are TGCAGTGCTAGTCGTGCAGGGGTGAGCAATCAGCCCCAGCATTTT.

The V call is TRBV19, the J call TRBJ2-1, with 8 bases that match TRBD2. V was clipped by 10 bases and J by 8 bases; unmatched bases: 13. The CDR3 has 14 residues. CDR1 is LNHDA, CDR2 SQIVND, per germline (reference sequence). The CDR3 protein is CATTEGGRTYEQFF. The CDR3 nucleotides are TGTGCCACCACCGAGGGCGGGAGGACGTATGAGCAGTTCTTC.

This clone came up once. In DNA form, the CDR3 reads TGCGCCAGCAGCTCCGACAGGGTCTACAATGAGCAGTTCTTC. Translated: CASSSDRVYNEQFF. V gene TRBV5-1 combines with J gene TRBJ2-1, with TRBD1 identical over 7 bases. The CDR3 consists of 14 residues. From germline, CDR1 is SGHRS and CDR2 YFSETQ. The junction had 3 bases not matched to a gene; V was cut back by 3 bases and J by 3 bases.

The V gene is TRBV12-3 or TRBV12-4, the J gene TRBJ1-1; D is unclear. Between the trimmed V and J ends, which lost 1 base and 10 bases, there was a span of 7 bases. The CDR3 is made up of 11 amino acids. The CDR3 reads CASSLGRVAFF. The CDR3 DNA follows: TGTGCCAGCAGTTTAGGTCGCGTAGCTTTCTTT.

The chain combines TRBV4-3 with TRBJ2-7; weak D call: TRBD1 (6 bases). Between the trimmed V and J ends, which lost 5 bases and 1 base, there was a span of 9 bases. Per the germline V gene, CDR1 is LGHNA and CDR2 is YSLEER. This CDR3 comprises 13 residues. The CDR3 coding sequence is TGCGCCAGCAGCTGGGGACATTCCTACGAGCAGTACTTC. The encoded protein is CASSWGHSYEQYF.

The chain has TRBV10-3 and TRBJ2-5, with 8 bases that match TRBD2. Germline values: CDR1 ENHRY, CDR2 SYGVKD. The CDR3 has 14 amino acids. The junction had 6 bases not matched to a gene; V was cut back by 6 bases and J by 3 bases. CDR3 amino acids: CAISLSGAEETQYF. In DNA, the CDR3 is TGTGCCATCAGCCTTAGCGGGGCTGAAGAGACCCAGTACTTC.

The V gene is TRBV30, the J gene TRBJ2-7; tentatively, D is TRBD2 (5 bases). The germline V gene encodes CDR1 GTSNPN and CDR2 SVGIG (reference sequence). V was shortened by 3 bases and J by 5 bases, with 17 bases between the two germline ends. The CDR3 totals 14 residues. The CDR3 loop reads CAWSKASGIDEQYF. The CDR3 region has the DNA TGTGCCTGGAGCAAGGCCAGCGGTATAGACGAGCAGTACTTC. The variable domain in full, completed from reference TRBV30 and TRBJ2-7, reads SQTIHQWPATLVQPVGSPLSLECTVEGTSNPNLYWYRQAAGRGLQLLFYSVGIGQISSEVPQNLSASRPQDRQFILSSKKLLLSDSGFYLCAWSKASGIDEQYFGPGTRLTVT.

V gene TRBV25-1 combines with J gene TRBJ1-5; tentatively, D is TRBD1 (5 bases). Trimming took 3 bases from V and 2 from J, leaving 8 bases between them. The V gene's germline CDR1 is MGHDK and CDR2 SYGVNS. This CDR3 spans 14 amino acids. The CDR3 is CASSDRVGNQPQHF. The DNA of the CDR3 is TGTGCCAGCAGTGACAGGGTTGGCAATCAGCCCCAGCATTTT.

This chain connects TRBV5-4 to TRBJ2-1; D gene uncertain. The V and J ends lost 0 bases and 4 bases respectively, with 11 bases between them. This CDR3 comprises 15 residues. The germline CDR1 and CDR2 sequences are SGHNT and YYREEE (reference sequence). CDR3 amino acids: CASSLAQARYNEQFF. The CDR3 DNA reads TGTGCCAGCAGCTTGGCCCAGGCCCGGTACAATGAGCAGTTCTTC.

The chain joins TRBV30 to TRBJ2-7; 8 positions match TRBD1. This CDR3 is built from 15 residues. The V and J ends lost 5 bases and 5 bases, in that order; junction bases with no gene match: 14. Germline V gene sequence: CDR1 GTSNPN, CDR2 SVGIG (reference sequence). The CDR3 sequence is CAWSKGLTGEDEQYF. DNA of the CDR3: TGTGCCTGGTCTAAGGGGTTGACAGGGGAAGACGAGCAGTACTTC.

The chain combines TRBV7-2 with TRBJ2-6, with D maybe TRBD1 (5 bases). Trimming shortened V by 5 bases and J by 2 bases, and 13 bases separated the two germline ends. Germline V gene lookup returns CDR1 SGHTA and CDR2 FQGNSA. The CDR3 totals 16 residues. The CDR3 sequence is CASSGGHLAGANVLTF. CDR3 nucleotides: TGTGCCAGCAGCGGTGGACACCTTGCTGGGGCCAACGTCCTGACTTTC.

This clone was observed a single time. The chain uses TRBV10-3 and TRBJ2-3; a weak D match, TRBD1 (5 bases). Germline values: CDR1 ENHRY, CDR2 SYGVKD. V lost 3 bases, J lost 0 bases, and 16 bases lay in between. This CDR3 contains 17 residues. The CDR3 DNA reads TGTGCCATCAGTGATCCTGCTATGGGGCTCAGCACAGATACGCAGTATTTT. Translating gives CAISDPAMGLSTDTQYF.

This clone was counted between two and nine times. The CDR3 DNA reads as TGTGCCAGTAGTATAGGGCCGGAGGACAGGGAGGCCTATGGCTACACCTTC. Protein: CASSIGPEDREAYGYTF. V gene TRBV19 combines with J gene TRBJ1-2, with 8 positions matching TRBD1. The length of the CDR3 is 17 residues. With 1 base clipped from V and 4 bases from J, the junction kept 11 bases outside the gene matches. Germline V gene lookup returns CDR1 LNHDA and CDR2 SQIVND (reference sequence).

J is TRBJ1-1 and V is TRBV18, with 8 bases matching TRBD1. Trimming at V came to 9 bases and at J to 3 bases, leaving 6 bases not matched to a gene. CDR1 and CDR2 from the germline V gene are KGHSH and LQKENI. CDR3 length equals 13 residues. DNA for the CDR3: TGTGCCAGTTCAGGGGGCATAGACACTGAAGCTTTCTTT. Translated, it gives CASSGGIDTEAFF.

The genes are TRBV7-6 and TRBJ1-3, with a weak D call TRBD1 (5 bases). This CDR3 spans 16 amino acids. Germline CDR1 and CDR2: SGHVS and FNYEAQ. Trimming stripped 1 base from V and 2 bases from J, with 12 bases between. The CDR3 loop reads CASSLEWPGAGNTIYF. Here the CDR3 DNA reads TGTGCCAGCAGCTTAGAATGGCCGGGGGCTGGAAACACCATATATTTT.

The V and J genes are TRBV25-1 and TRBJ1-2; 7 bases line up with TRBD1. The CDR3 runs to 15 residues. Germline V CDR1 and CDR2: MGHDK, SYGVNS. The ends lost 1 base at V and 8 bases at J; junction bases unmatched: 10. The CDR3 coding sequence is TGTGCCAGCAGTGAATGGGAAACGCCAGGGGGAGGCTACACCTTC. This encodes CASSEWETPGGGYTF.

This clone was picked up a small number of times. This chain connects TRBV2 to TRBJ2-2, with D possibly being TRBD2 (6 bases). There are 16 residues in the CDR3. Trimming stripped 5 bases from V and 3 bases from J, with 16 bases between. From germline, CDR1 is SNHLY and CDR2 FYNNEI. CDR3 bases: TGTGCCAGCAGTCCCCGGGACGGAGGGTACACCGGGGAGCTGTTTTTT. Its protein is CASSPRDGGYTGELFF. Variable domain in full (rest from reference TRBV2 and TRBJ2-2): EPEVTQTPSHQVTQMGQEVILRCVPISNHLYFYWYRQILGQKVEFLVSFYNNEISEKSEIFDDQFSVERPDGSNFTLKIRSTKLEDSAMYFCASSPRDGGYTGELFFGEGSRLTVL.

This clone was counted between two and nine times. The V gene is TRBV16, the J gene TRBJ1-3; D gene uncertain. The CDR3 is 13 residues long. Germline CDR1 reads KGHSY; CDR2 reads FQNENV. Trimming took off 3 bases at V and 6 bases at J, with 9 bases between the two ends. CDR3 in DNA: TGTGCCAGCAGCCAGTCCGACACAAACACCATATATTTT. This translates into CASSQSDTNTIYF.

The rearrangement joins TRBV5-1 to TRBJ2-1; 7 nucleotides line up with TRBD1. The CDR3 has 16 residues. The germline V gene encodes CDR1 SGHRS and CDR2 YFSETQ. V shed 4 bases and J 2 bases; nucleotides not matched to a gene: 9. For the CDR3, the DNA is TGCGCCAGCAGCCTTACCCAGACAGGGCCCTACAATGAGCAGTTCTTC. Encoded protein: CASSLTQTGPYNEQFF.

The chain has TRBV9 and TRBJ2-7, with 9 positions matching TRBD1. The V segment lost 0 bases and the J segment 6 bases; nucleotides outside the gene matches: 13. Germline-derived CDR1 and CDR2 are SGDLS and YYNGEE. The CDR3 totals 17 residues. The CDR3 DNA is TGTGCCAGCAGCGTAGACCCCGCCGGGACAGGGTCCGGCGAGCAGTACTTC. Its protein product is CASSVDPAGTGSGEQYF.

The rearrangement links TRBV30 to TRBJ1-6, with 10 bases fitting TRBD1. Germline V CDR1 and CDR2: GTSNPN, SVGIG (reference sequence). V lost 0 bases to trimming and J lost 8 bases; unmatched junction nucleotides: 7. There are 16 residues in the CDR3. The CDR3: CAWSVPRTGGDSPLHF. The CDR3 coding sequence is TGTGCCTGGAGTGTACCCCGGACAGGGGGGGATTCACCCCTCCACTTT.

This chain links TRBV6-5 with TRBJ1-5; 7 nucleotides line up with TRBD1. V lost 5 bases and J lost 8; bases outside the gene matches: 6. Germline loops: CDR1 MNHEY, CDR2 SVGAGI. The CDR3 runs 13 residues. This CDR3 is CASSRQGSEPQHF. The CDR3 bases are TGTGCCAGCAGTCGACAGGGCTCAGAGCCCCAGCATTTT.

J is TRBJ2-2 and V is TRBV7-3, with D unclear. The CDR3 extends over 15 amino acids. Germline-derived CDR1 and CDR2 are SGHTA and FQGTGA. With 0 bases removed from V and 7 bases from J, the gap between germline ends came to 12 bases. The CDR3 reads CASSLTIAPVGELFF. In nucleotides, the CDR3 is TGTGCCAGCAGCTTAACCATCGCTCCAGTCGGGGAGCTGTTTTTT.